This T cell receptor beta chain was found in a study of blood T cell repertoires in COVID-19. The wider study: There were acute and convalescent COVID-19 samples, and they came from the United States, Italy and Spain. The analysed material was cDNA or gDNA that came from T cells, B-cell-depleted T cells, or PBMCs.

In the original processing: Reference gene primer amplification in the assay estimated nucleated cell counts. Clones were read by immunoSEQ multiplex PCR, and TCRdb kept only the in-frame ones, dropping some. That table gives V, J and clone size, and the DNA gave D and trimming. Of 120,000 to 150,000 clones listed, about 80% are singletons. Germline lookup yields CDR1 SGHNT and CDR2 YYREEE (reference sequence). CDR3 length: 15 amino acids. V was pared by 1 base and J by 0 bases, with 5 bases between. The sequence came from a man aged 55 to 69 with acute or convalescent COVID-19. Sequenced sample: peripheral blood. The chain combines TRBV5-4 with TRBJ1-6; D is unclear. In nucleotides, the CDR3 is TGTGCCAGCAGCTTGTGGAGCTCCTATAATTCACCCCTCCACTTT. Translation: CASSLWSSYNSPLHF. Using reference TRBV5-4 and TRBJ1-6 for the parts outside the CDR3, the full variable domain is ETGVTQSPTHLIKTRGQQVTLRCSSQSGHNTVSWYQQALGQGPQFIFQYYREEENGRGNFPPRFSGLQFPNYSSELNVNALELDDSALYLCASSLWSSYNSPLHFGNGTRLTVT.